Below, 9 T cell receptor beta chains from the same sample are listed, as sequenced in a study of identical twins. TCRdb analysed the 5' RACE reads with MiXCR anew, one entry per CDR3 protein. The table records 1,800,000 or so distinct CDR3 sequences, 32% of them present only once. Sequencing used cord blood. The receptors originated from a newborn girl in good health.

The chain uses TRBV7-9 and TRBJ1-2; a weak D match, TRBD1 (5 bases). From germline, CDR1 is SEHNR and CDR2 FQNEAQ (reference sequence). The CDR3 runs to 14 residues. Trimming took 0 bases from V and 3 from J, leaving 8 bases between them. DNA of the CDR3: TGTGCCAGCAGCTTAGCAGGGGATTACTATGGCTACACCTTC. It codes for CASSLAGDYYGYTF.

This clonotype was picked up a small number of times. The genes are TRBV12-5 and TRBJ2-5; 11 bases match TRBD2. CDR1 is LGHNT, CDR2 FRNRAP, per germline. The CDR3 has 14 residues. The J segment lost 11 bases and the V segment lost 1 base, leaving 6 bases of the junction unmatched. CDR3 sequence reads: CASGLGLAGNEQYF. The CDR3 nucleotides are TGTGCTAGTGGTTTGGGACTAGCGGGAAATGAGCAGTACTTC.

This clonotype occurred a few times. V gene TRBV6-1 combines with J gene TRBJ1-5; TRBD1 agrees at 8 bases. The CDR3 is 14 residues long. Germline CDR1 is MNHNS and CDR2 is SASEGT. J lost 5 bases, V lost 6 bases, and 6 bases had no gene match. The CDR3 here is CASRGTGDHQPQHF. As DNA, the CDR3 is TGTGCCAGCAGGGGGACAGGTGACCATCAGCCCCAGCATTTT.

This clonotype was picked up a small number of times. The DNA of the CDR3 is TGTGCCTGGAGCCTAGCTTCTTGGTACCAAGAGACCCAGTACTTC. This translates into CAWSLASWYQETQYF. The chain combines TRBV30 with TRBJ2-5, with TRBD2 as a possible D gene (5 bases). The CDR3 length is 15 residues. Per the germline V gene, CDR1 is GTSNPN and CDR2 is SVGIG (reference sequence). V was shortened by 3 bases and J by 0 bases, with 14 bases between the two germline ends.

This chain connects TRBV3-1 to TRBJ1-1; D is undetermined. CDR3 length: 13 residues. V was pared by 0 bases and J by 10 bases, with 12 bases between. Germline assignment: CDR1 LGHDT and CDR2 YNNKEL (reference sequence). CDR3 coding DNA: TGTGCCAGCAGCCAAGATACCCCGGTTGCAGCTTTCTTT. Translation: CASSQDTPVAAFF.

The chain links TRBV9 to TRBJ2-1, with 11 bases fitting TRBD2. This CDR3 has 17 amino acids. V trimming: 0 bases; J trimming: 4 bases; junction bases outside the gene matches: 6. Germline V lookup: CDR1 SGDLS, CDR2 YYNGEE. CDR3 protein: CASSVDPASGGYNEQFF. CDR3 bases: TGTGCCAGCAGCGTAGATCCGGCTAGCGGGGGGTACAATGAGCAGTTCTTC.

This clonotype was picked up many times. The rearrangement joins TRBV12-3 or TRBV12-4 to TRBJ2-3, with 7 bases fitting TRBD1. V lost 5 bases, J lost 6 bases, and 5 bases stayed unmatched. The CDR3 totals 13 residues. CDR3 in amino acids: CASSSLRGDTQYF. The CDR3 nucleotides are TGTGCCAGCAGTAGCCTCAGGGGGGATACGCAGTATTTT.

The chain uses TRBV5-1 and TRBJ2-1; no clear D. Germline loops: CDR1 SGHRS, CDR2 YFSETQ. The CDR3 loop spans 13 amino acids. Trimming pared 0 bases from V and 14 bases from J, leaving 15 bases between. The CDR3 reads CASSLVSAWVKFF. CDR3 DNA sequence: TGCGCCAGCAGCTTGGTATCTGCGTGGGTCAAGTTCTTC. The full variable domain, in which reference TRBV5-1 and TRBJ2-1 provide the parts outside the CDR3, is KAGVTQTPRYLIKTRGQQVTLSCSPISGHRSVSWYQQTPGQGLQFLFEYFSETQRNKGNFPGRFSGRQFSNSRSEMNVSTLELGDSALYLCASSLVSAWVKFFGPGTRLTVL.

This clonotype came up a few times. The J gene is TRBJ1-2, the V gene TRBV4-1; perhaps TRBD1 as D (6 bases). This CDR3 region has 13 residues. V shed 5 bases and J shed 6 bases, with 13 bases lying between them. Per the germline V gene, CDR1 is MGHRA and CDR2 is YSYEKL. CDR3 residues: CASSSTGTHGYTF. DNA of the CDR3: TGCGCCAGCAGCTCCACAGGGACCCATGGCTACACCTTC.